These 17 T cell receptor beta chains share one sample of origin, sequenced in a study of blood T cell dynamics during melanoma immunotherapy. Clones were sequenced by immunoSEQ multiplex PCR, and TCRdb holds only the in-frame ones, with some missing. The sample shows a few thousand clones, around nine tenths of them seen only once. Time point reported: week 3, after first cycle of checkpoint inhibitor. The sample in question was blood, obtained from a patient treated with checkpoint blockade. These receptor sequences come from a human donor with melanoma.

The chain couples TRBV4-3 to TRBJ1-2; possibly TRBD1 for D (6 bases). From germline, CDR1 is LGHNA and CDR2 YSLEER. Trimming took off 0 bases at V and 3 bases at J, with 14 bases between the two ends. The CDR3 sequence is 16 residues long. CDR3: CASSQEGQGTHYGYTF. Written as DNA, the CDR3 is TGCGCCAGCAGCCAAGAAGGGCAGGGGACTCACTATGGCTACACCTTC.

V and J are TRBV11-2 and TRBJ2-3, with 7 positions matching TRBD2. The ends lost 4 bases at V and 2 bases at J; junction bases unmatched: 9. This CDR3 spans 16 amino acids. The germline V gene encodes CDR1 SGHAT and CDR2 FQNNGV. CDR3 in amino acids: CASSSLGGTPTDTQYF. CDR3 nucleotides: TGTGCCAGCAGCTCCTTGGGGGGGACCCCCACAGATACGCAGTATTTT.

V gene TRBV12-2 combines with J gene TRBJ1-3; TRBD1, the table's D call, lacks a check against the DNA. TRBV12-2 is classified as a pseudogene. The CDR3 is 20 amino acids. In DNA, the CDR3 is TGTGCAAGTCGCTCGACCTGTGACACGCCGGATCCCCTAACTGGAAACACCATATATTTT. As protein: CASRSTCDTPDPLTGNTIYF.

The CDR3: CAIRGANTEAFF. The CDR3 DNA reads as TGTGCCATCAGAGGGGCGAACACTGAAGCTTTCTTT. V and J are TRBV10-3 and TRBJ1-1, with D possibly matching TRBD1 (5 bases). V was clipped by 6 bases and J by 1 base, with 6 bases between them. The germline gives CDR1 ENHRY, CDR2 SYGVKD. The length of the CDR3 is 12 residues.

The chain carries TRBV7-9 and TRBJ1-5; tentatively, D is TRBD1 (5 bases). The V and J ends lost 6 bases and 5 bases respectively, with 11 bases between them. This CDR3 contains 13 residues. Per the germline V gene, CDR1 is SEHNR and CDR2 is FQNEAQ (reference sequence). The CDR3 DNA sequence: TGTGCCAGCAGTCAGGACATTCATCAGCCCCAGCATTTT. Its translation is CASSQDIHQPQHF.

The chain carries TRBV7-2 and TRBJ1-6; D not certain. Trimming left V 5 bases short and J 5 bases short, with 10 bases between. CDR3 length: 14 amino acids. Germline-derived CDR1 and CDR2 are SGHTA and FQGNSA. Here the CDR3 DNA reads TGTGCCAGCAGCCCGGTCAGGAATAATTCACCCCTCCACTTT. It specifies CASSPVRNNSPLHF.

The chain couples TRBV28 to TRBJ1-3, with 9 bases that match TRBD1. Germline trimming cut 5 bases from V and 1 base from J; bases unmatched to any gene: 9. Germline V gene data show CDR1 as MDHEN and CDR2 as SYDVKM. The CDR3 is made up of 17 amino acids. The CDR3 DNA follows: TGTGCCAGCAGTGTAACACCGGGGACAGGGTCTGGAAACACCATATATTTT. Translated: CASSVTPGTGSGNTIYF.

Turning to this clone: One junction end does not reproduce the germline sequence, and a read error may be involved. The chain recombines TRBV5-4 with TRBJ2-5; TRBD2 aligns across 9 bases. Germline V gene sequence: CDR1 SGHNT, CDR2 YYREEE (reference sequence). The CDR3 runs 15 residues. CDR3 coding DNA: TGTACCAGCAGCTTGGTCCTAGCGGGACAAGAGACCCAGTACTTC. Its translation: CTSSLVLAGQETQYF.

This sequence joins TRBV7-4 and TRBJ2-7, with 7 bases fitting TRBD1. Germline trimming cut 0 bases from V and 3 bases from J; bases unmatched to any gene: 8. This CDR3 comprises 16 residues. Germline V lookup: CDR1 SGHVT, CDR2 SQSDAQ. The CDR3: CASSLASDRSRYEQYF. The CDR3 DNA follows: TGTGCCAGCAGCTTAGCGTCGGACAGGAGTCGCTACGAGCAGTACTTC.

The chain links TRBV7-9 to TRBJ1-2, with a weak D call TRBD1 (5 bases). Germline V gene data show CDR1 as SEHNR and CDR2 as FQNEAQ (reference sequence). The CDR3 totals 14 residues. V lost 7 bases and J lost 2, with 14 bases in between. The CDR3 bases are TGTGCCAGCACCAACTTGGGGGAGAACTATGGCTACACCTTC. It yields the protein CASTNLGENYGYTF.

CDR3 in amino acids: CASSPRGGNEQFF. The CDR3 DNA reads as TGTGCCAGCAGCCCTCGGGGAGGGAATGAGCAGTTCTTC. The chain combines TRBV7-9 with TRBJ2-1, with 7 bases aligning to TRBD2. CDR3 length: 13 residues. The V and J ends lost 5 bases and 7 bases, in that order; junction bases with no gene match: 5. Germline loops: CDR1 SEHNR, CDR2 FQNEAQ (reference sequence).

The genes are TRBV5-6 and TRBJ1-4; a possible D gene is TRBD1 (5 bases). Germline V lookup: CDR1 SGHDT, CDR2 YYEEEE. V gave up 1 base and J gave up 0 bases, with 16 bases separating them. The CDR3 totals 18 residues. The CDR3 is CASSLSGAGPATNEKLFF. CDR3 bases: TGTGCCAGCAGCTTGAGCGGGGCAGGACCTGCAACTAATGAAAAACTGTTTTTT.

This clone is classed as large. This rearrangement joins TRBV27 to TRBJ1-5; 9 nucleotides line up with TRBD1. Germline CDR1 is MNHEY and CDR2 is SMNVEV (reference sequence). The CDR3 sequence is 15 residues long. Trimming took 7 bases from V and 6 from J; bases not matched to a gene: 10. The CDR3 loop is CASNPTGGAPQPQHF. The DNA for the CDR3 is TGTGCCAGCAACCCCACAGGGGGCGCCCCTCAGCCCCAGCATTTT.

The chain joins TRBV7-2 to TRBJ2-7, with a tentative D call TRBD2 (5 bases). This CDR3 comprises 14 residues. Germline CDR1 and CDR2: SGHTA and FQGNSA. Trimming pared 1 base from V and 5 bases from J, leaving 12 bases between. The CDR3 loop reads CASSLGPSTHEQYF. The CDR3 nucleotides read TGTGCCAGCAGCTTAGGCCCTAGCACCCACGAGCAGTACTTC.

CDR3 sequence reads: CASSQGDLPGYTF. In DNA, the CDR3 is TGTGCCAGCAGCCAAGGAGATCTGCCTGGCTACACCTTC. This chain connects TRBV14 to TRBJ1-2; D gene ambiguous. V was shortened by 1 base and J by 7 bases, with 10 bases between the two germline ends. The germline CDR1 and CDR2 sequences are SGHDN and FVKESK. The CDR3 extends over 13 amino acids.

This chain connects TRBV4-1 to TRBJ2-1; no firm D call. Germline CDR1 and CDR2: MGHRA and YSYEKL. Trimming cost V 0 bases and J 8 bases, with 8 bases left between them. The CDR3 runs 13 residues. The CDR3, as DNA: TGCGCCAGCAGCCAAGATGGAGACTATGAGCAGTTCTTC. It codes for CASSQDGDYEQFF.

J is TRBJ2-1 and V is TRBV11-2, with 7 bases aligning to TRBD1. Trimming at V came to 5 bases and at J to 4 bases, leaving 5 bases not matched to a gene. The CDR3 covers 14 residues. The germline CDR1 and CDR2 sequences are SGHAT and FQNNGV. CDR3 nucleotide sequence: TGTGCCAGCAGCAAAGGGACAGAGTACAATGAGCAGTTCTTC. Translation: CASSKGTEYNEQFF.